These 5 T cell receptor beta chains came from one sample sequenced in a study of blood T cells in healthy people across ages. The second PCR ran about 6 to 12 cycles with a sample-barcoded 5' primer and J-beta primers. One entry per CDR3 protein results from TCRdb running MiXCR on the 5' RACE reads. The repertoire holds over a million distinct CDR3 sequences, under 55% seen once, with around 4% in the top ten. Sequencing was performed on blood. The receptors shown here come from a woman aged 18-29 years in good health.

The CDR3 loop reads CASSWTSGRGGTQYF. DNA of the CDR3: TGTGCCAGCAGCTGGACTAGCGGGAGAGGTGGTACGCAGTATTTT. The chain joins TRBV7-8 to TRBJ2-3, with 13 nucleotides matching TRBD2. The V gene's germline CDR1 is SGHVS and CDR2 FQNEAQ. V gave up 4 bases and J gave up 8 bases; unmatched junction bases: 6. The CDR3 runs 15 residues.

This chain connects TRBV20-1 to TRBJ2-5; D perhaps matches TRBD2 (6 bases). Per the germline V gene, CDR1 is DFQATT and CDR2 is SNEGSKA (reference sequence). This CDR3 has 12 amino acids. V was trimmed by 8 bases and J by 0 bases, leaving 10 bases between them. As DNA, the CDR3 is TGCAGTACCGGGAGTAACCAAGAGACCCAGTACTTC. It translates to CSTGSNQETQYF.

As to this clonotype: This sequence may be a read error, since a much larger clone differs from it by one base. This sequence joins TRBV7-3 and TRBJ2-6; weak D call: TRBD2 (6 bases). The germline gives CDR1 SGHTA, CDR2 FQGTGA. Deletions cut 2 bases from V and 0 bases from J, with 11 bases between. The CDR3 extends over 17 amino acids. The CDR3 is CASSLLALVSGANVLTF. CDR3 nucleotide sequence: TGTGCCAGCAGCTTACTAGCGCTGGTCTCTGGGGCCAACGTCCTGACTTTC.

In its sample, this clonotype was seen many times. The chain combines TRBV27 with TRBJ2-7; D is unclear. Trimming took off 6 bases at V and 0 bases at J, with 6 bases between the two ends. CDR3 length: 12 residues. Germline V gene sequence: CDR1 MNHEY, CDR2 SMNVEV (reference sequence). The CDR3 DNA is TGTGCCAGCAGCTCCAACTCCTACGAGCAGTACTTC. Its translation: CASSSNSYEQYF.

This clonotype was recorded many times. J is TRBJ2-5 and V is TRBV29-1; weak D call: TRBD2 (5 bases). V lost 3 bases, J lost 7 bases, and 9 bases lay in between. The CDR3 is 11 amino acids. Germline loops: CDR1 SQVTM, CDR2 ANQGSEA. CDR3 nucleotides: TGCAGCGTTGAGAGCGGAGGGACCCAGTACTTC. Its protein product is CSVESGGTQYF.